This paragraph covers one T cell receptor (beta chain) sequence. V lost 9 bases to trimming and J lost 2 bases; unmatched junction nucleotides: 7. The CDR3 extends over 15 amino acids. Germline V gives CDR1 LNHDA, CDR2 SQIVND (reference sequence). Individuals drawn from 20 to 30 US areas were about 18 to 89 years old. Participant-given clinical history determined each cohort assignment. This sample is drawn from a study of blood T cell repertoires in COVID-19. Study at large: From T cells, B-cell-depleted T cells, or PBMCs came the material, which was cDNA or gDNA.

The protocol was immunoSEQ multiplex PCR, while the TCRdb copy is restricted to in-frame clones and leaves out a portion. The sample includes 150,000 to 200,000 clones, around 82% of them seen just once. The TCR sequence derives from a woman aged 45 to 65 with acute COVID-19. This chain connects TRBV19 to TRBJ1-5, with 10 bases lining up with TRBD1. Material for sequencing was PBMCs or T cells enriched from blood (not recorded which). The DNA for the CDR3 is TGTGCCAGCGGAGCCGGGACAGGGGGCAATCAGCCCCAGCATTTT. It codes for CASGAGTGGNQPQHF.